Included here is one T cell receptor beta chain sequence, with context. Its target is unknown. Unique molecular identifiers were built into the TCR beta cDNA libraries. A single record per CDR3 protein comes from TCRdb applying MiXCR to the PCR reads. The repertoire includes 430,000 or so distinct CDR3 sequences, approximately 37% of them detected once, and 6.5% to 8% sits in the top ten. This record comes from a study of post-analysis software for immune sequencing data. Study-wide findings and caveats: About five TRBV segments, including TRBV5-6, TRBV5-1 and TRBV20-1, were more frequent in patients than controls.

Germline lookup yields CDR1 MNHNY and CDR2 SVGAGI (reference sequence). This CDR3 comprises 15 residues. Trimming cost V 6 bases and J 4 bases, with 17 bases left between them. The sequence came from a girl aged 2 to 9 with multiple sclerosis. Sequencing was performed on blood. The V call is TRBV6-6, the J call TRBJ2-3; possibly TRBD2 for D (5 bases). In nucleotides, the CDR3 is TGTGCCAGCAGCTTACCGTCTTGGCGGGCAGATACGCAGTATTTT. Its protein is CASSLPSWRADTQYF.